The clone carrying this T cell receptor beta chain was recorded at least ten times. What it recognizes is unknown. Germline loops: CDR1 SGHTA, CDR2 FQGNSA. CDR3 length: 13 residues. Trimming took off 1 base at V and 10 bases at J, with 8 bases between the two ends. The data are from a study of T-cell reconstitution after alpha-beta-depleted transplantation in children. Notes on the study in general: For some patients, TCRbeta diversity was high at day 60 because of recipient T cells and thymic progenitors that survived. Several hundred rapidly expanded clones from non-depleted graft cells reportedly supplied alpha-beta T cells about two months post-transplant.

Preparation of the TCRbeta library used unique molecular identifiers. TCRdb reprocessed the PCR reads via MiXCR and lists one record per CDR3 protein. The table includes around 300,000 distinct CDR3 sequences, about 9.5% detected once. This TCR was recovered from a boy in the first two years of life with acute myeloid leukemia, due to receive a stem cell transplant. V is TRBV7-2 and J is TRBJ1-6; D unresolved. The starting material was PBMCs, obtained before TCRalphabeta/CD19-depleted stem cell transplant. The CDR3 reads CASSLERVSPLHF. CDR3 sequence (DNA): TGTGCCAGCAGCTTAGAGAGGGTGTCACCCCTCCACTTT.